This T cell receptor beta chain was identified during a study of control samples from healthy donors and cancer patients (dated by TCRdb to the early 2020s). A word on this clone: Its antigen remains undetermined. There are no base qualities to consult, and no much larger clone falls within one base.

Trimming takes 5 bases off V and 2 bases off J; junction bases not matched to a gene: 4. From the cysteine through the phenylalanine, the CDR3 covers 16 amino acids. Only CDR3 DNA is held: 48 bases, read in frame from base 1. The germline V gene (reference sequence) gives CDR1 as WNHNN and CDR2 as SYGVQD. To prepare the library, the immunoSEQ multiplex PCR assay was applied. TCRdb obtained this table from immuneACCESS and retained in-frame rearrangements with V and J assigned. These tables miss some clones; where compared with another copy, unresolved V genes account for less than half of the shortfall, and the remainder is unexplained. The sample table holds 150,000 to 180,000 clones, of which 85% to 95% were seen once. Jointly, the top ten make up 2% to 2.5% of the sample.

This sequence uses TRBV10-1 and TRBJ2-3, and TRBD2 matches 13 of the central bases. Sequences were obtained from blood. The sequence was collected from a man in his forties or fifties in good health. The encoded CDR3 is CASSPLAGGITDTQYF. The DNA sequence is given as TGCGCCAGCAGTCCACTAGCGGGAGGGATCACAGATACGCAGTATTTT.